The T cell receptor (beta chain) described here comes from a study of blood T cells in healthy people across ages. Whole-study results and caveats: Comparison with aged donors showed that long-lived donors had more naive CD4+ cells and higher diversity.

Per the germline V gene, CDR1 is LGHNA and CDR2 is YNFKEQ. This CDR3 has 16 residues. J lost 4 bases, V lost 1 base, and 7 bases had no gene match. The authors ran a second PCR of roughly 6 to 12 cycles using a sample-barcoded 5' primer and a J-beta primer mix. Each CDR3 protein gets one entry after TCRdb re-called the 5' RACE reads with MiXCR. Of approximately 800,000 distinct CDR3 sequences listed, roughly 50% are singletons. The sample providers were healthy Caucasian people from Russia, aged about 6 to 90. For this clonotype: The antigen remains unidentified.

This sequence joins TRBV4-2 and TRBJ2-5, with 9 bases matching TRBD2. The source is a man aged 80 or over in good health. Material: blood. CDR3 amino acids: CASSQAGGRGGETQYF. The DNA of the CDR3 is TGTGCCAGCAGCCAAGCGGGCGGGAGGGGAGGAGAGACCCAGTACTTC.